This T cell receptor beta chain appears in the sequencing data of a study of tumor-infiltrating lymphocytes in primary liver carcinoma. Looking at the study overall: Participating patients were men and women between 30 and 69 years old. Between 4.2 and 10 cm across, the tumors were all of stage T1-T3 N0M0.

A constant-region primer primed TCR beta cDNA synthesis from 400 to 550 ng of total RNA. What produced the TCR beta libraries was three nested multiplex PCR rounds using slightly modified ARM-PCR. The study ran its first two PCR rounds for roughly 10 cycles each, using TRBV1-TRBV30 forward primers and a C-beta reverse primer. Each CDR3 protein gets one entry after TCRdb re-called the multiplex PCR reads with MiXCR. The repertoire holds about 64,000 distinct CDR3 sequences, with approximately 74% as singletons. The germline V and J ends were trimmed by 7 bases and 1 base, with 11 bases remaining between them. CDR1 is MDHEN and CDR2 is SYDVKM in the germline V gene. CDR3 length: 15 residues. Both RNA and DNA were isolated together from roughly 20-30 mg of bulk tissue that had not been sorted. With chronic HBV infection, the patients were also treatment-naive. General observations from the study: Lower overlap was observed for tumor-adjacent and tumor-blood pairs relative to tumor region pairs.

Remarks on this clonotype: As yet, its antigen is unknown.

The clonotype comes from a man aged 40-49 years with primary liver carcinoma and hepatitis B virus infection. The chain combines TRBV28 with TRBJ2-6; a possible D gene is TRBD2 (5 bases). The specimen was liver tumor tissue from sampling region 4. Subset given: tumor region T4, right-lateral pole. As DNA, the CDR3 is TGTGCCAGCAAACTGGACTCATCTGGGGCCAACGTCCTGACTTTC. Translating gives CASKLDSSGANVLTF.